This TCR beta chain was identified in a study of metastatic and nonmetastatic thyroid tumors (dated by TCRdb to between 2020 and 2021). Study-level background: Repertoires were compared across peripheral blood and tumor or nodule tissue samples from malignant and benign thyroid patients.

CDR1 SGDLS and CDR2 YYNGEE are derived from the germline V gene. Trimming costs V 0 bases and J 4 bases, and their ends lie 13 bases apart. The CDR3 runs 15 amino acids, cysteine and phenylalanine included. The CDR3 DNA has 45 bases and is translated from base 1. What the research found in general, with its limitations: In both blood and tumor samples, TCR beta diversity was reported to be significantly higher in malignant tumors than in benign nodules.

None of the patients had been given any treatment before thyroid surgery. Using T-cell receptor beta sequencing, the study looked back at clinical samples from patients collected from about 2012 to 2018. Libraries were constructed by PCR. Sequenced using an Illumina HiSeq 4000. High-throughput sequencing was used to profile the TCR beta-chain CDR3 region of each patient. The authors' analysis ran thus. The researchers built a classifier to tell apart papillary thyroid cancer patients with distant metastasis, based on CDR3 differences among clinicopathological groups. To measure repertoire diversity the researchers used the Shannon index, while the Morisita-Horn index served to gauge how similar the tumor and blood repertoires were. TCRdb cleaned the public reads at Q25 with fastp, built clones with MiXCR and kept in-frame beta chains. What appears here as the V and J calls and clone size reflects TCRdb's work, not the paper's. Here the sample has some 45,000 clones; 9.5% to 13% occur a single time. Together, the top ten hold approximately 9.1% of the sample.

In this sample, this clone turned up many times. No cognate antigen has been identified for it. No qualities accompany the bases; no much larger clone lies one base away. The receptor's source is a male donor with papillary thyroid cancer or a benign thyroid nodule (not recorded which). Some clones in this sample may be carry-over from other donors' samples. What was sequenced was blood. Recombination joined TRBV9 with TRBJ1-2; TRBD1 is possibly the D segment (5 matching bases). The CDR3 region: CASSVVPGTSYGYTF. The sequence in DNA is TGTGCCAGCAGCGTAGTCCCCGGGACTTCCTATGGCTACACCTTC.